This T cell receptor (beta chain) was captured by sequencing in a study of blood T cell repertoires in COVID-19. As for the study in general: The cDNA or gDNA used as material had been derived from T cells, B-cell-depleted T cells, or PBMCs.

Original data processing: Reference gene primer amplification yielded estimated nucleated cell counts. The method was immunoSEQ multiplex PCR; TCRdb's version includes in-frame clones alone and lacks a portion of them. The D gene and trimming were derived from the DNA, and the V and J assignments and clone size from that table. This sample has about 250,000 clones, with almost 90% found just once. The source of this sequence is a man older than 75 with acute or convalescent COVID-19. Sequenced input: peripheral blood.

The CDR3 nucleotides are TGTGCCAGCCGGGACAGACAACTATTAAACTATGGCTACACCTTC. Translation: CASRDRQLLNYGYTF. This rearrangement joins TRBV6-6 to TRBJ1-2, with 7 nucleotides matching TRBD1. This CDR3 is 15 amino acids long. V lost 8 bases and J lost 2; bases outside the gene matches: 11. Germline CDR1 is MNHNY and CDR2 is SVGAGI (reference sequence).